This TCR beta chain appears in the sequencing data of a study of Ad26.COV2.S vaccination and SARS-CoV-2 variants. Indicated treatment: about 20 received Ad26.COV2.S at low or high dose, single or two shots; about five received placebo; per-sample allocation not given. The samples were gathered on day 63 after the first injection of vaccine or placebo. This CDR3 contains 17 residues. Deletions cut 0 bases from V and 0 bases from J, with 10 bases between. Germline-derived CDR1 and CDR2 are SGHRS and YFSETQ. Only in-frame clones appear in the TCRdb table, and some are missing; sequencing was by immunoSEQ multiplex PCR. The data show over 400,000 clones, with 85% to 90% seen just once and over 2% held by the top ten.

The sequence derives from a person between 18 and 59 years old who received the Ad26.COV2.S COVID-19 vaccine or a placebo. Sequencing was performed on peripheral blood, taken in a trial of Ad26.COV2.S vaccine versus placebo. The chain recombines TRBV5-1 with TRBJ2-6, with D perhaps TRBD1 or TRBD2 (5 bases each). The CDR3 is CASSLAPGSSGANVLTF. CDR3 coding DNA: TGCGCCAGCAGCTTGGCCCCAGGGAGCTCTGGGGCCAACGTCCTGACTTTC.